Listed below are T cell receptor beta chains from one sample, sequenced in a study of blood T cell repertoires in COVID-19. Sequencing was performed with immunoSEQ multiplex PCR; in TCRdb, only in-frame clones are kept and a portion is missing. The sample includes about 230,000 clones, nearly 90% of them seen just once. The sample was PBMCs or T cells enriched from blood (not recorded which). These receptors all stem from a woman aged 25-40 years with acute COVID-19. Each CDR3 is given with its conserved first and last residue. The D gene is left open where the match is weak. Clone size is shown for a subset of rows, as once, few, many or a class of expanded clone.

v_gene	abundance	d_gene	j_gene	CDR3nt	CDR3aa
TRBV19	.	.	TRBJ1-3	TGTGCCTCCTCGAAACAGGGAAACACCATATATTTT	CASSKQGNTIYF
TRBV5-1	.	.	TRBJ2-7	TGCGCCAGCAGCTGGATGGACAGTCAGCAGTACTTC	CASSWMDSQQYF
TRBV10-2	once	.	TRBJ1-2	TGCGCCAGCAGTGACGCCTACAGAATGCTCTATGGCTACACCTTC	CASSDAYRMLYGYTF
TRBV5-6	.	.	TRBJ1-1	TGTGCCAGCAGCTTAGGGGAGGACACTGAAGCTTTCTTT	CASSLGEDTEAFF
TRBV5-5	.	.	TRBJ1-4	TGTGCCAGCAGCTTAGTGGGCAGGGACTATGAAAAACTGTTTTTT	CASSLVGRDYEKLFF
TRBV4-1	.	TRBD1	TRBJ2-6	TGCGCCAGCAGCCAACCATCAATGGGACAGGGGTCACCTGGGGCCAACGTCCTGACTTTC	CASSQPSMGQGSPGANVLTF
TRBV5-1	.	.	TRBJ2-7	TGCGCCAGCAGCTTCCTAGGAAACCTCTACGAGCAGTACTTC	CASSFLGNLYEQYF
TRBV28	.	TRBD1	TRBJ1-6	TGTGCCAGCAGTTTCTCGGGTGACAGGGGAGGCTCACCCCTCCACTTT	CASSFSGDRGGSPLHF
TRBV9	.	.	TRBJ1-5	TGTGCCAGCAGCCCGTGGGGCGGGGGTCGTCCCCAGCATTTT	CASSPWGGGRPQHF
TRBV4-1	once	.	TRBJ2-7	TGCGCCAGCAGCCGACCTGGACAGACCTACGAGCAGTACTTC	CASSRPGQTYEQYF
TRBV4-3	.	.	TRBJ2-2	TGCGCCAGCAGCCAAGACGGGACACACAACACCGGGGAGCTGTTTTTT	CASSQDGTHNTGELFF
TRBV10-3	once	.	TRBJ2-1	TGTGCCATCAGTGGCGGGGTCGATGAGCAGTTCTTC	CAISGGVDEQFF
TRBV7-9	few	TRBD1	TRBJ2-2	TGTGCCAGCAGCACGCAGGGGGCCGGGGAGCTGTTTTTT	CASSTQGAGELFF
TRBV19	once	TRBD1	TRBJ1-1	TGTGCCAGTAGTGCGGGGGCACACAGGGGGCGGAACACTGAAGCTTTCTTT	CASSAGAHRGRNTEAFF
TRBV5-1	.	.	TRBJ1-6	TGCGCCAGCAGCCGCCGGACACAGTATAATTCACCCCTCCACTTT	CASSRRTQYNSPLHF
TRBV4-1	.	TRBD1	TRBJ2-7	TGCGCCAGCAGCCAAGAGGGACAGGGAGTATACGAGCAGTACTTC	CASSQEGQGVYEQYF
TRBV18	few	.	TRBJ1-1	TGTGCCAGCTCACCCCCCGGTAACACTGAAGCTTTCTTT	CASSPPGNTEAFF